This paragraph reports one TCR beta chain. No antigen is known for it. The sample belongs to a study of regulatory and conventional T cells in RAG deficiency. Notes on the study in general: Shannon entropy fell and Simpson indices rose in RAG-deficient patients.

TCRdb keeps only in-frame clones here, not all; method: immunoSEQ multiplex PCR. The sample lists about 30,000 clones, over 90% occurring once. Genomic DNA came from blood conventional CD4+ T cells gated CD25-low CD127-high. The CDR3 runs to 11 residues. The V end lost 5 bases, the J end lost 3 bases, and 5 bases lay between the germline ends. Looked up from germline, CDR1 is MNHNS and CDR2 is SASEGT. The sample was also reused in another study, on regulatory T cells. This second report adds: Primers: 52 TRBV forward and 13 TRBJ reverse. Skewed V and J usage and few unique V-J pairs marked patient repertoires, most in Tregs.

Sequenced sample: CD25- CD4+ T cells sorted from blood. The TCR was taken from a human donor in good health. The chain is built from TRBV6-1 and TRBJ2-7; unclear D gene. CDR3 sequence: CASSLNYEQYF. As DNA, the CDR3 is TGTGCCAGCAGTCTTAACTACGAGCAGTACTTC.